Below, 20 T cell receptor beta chains from the same sample are listed, as sequenced in a study of blood T cell repertoires in COVID-19 (dated by TCRdb to 2019 to 2021). The library was generated by the immunoSEQ multiplex PCR assay. TCRdb obtained this table from immuneACCESS and retained in-frame rearrangements with V and J assigned. These tables miss some clones; where compared with another copy, unresolved V genes account for less than half of the shortfall, and the remainder is unexplained. Counted in this sample were under 400,000 clones; approximately 87% of them appeared once. Jointly, the top ten make up 2.9% of the sample. The sequencing input was peripheral blood. The receptor source for this set is a woman younger than 45 with COVID-19, enrolled during active disease.

The chain couples TRBV28 to TRBJ1-1; 9 bases map to TRBD1. V lost 2 bases and J lost 11; bases outside the gene matches: 6. This CDR3 is 13 amino acids long. Germline values: CDR1 MDHEN, CDR2 SYDVKM. The CDR3 bases are TGTGCCAGCAGTTTACAATGGGACAGGGAGGCTTTCTTT. It specifies CASSLQWDREAFF.

This chain links TRBV13 with TRBJ2-1; the match to TRBD1 covers 9 bases. The germline V gene encodes CDR1 PRHDT and CDR2 FYEKMQ (reference sequence). This CDR3 has 19 residues. The V segment lost 2 bases and the J segment 4 bases; nucleotides outside the gene matches: 15. In nucleotides, the CDR3 is TGTGCCAGCAGCTTAAAGGACAGGGGTTTTCGGGTGGGGTACAATGAGCAGTTCTTC. It is translated as CASSLKDRGFRVGYNEQFF.

This sequence joins TRBV30 and TRBJ1-3, with D tentatively TRBD1 (6 bases). Germline V gives CDR1 GTSNPN, CDR2 SVGIG (reference sequence). The CDR3 is made up of 13 amino acids. Trimming left V 4 bases short and J 2 bases short, with 9 bases between. The CDR3 DNA sequence: TGTGCCTGGATCTACAGGGCTGGAAACACCATATATTTT. Protein product: CAWIYRAGNTIYF.

The chain is built from TRBV5-1 and TRBJ2-5; perhaps TRBD1 as D (6 bases). The V end lost 4 bases, the J end lost 1 base, and 8 bases lay between the germline ends. The CDR3 extends over 13 amino acids. In germline, CDR1 is SGHRS, CDR2 YFSETQ. The CDR3 DNA is TGCGCCAGCAGCGTACAGGGCCAAGAGACCCAGTACTTC. This sequence encodes CASSVQGQETQYF. Complete variable domain (other parts from reference TRBV5-1 and TRBJ2-5): KAGVTQTPRYLIKTRGQQVTLSCSPISGHRSVSWYQQTPGQGLQFLFEYFSETQRNKGNFPGRFSGRQFSNSRSEMNVSTLELGDSALYLCASSVQGQETQYFGPGTRLLVL.

This CDR3 is CASSQALAGYEQYF. Here the CDR3 DNA reads TGTGCCAGCAGCCAAGCCCTAGCGGGCTACGAGCAGTACTTC. This rearrangement joins TRBV3-1 (or the pseudogene TRBV3-2) to TRBJ2-7, with 8 bases lining up with TRBD2. The CDR3 spans 14 residues. The V gene's germline CDR1 is LGHDT and CDR2 YNNKEL (reference sequence). V trimming: 1 base; J trimming: 3 bases; junction bases outside the gene matches: 2.

The chain joins TRBV7-6 to TRBJ2-7; TRBD2 matches at 10 bases. Germline CDR1 reads SGHVS; CDR2 reads FNYEAQ. The CDR3 length is 17 residues. The junction had 11 bases not matched to a gene; V was cut back by 1 base and J by 5 bases. CDR3 region: CASSLDVPSGSLDEQYF. DNA for the CDR3: TGTGCCAGCAGCTTAGACGTGCCTAGCGGGAGTCTGGACGAGCAGTACTTC.

The rearrangement uses TRBV2 and TRBJ1-2, with a possible D match to TRBD1 (5 bases). V was cut by 5 bases and J by 1 base, with 17 bases left in between. Germline values: CDR1 SNHLY, CDR2 FYNNEI. The CDR3 loop spans 16 amino acids. The chain's CDR3 is CASSSPRQGINYGYTF. The CDR3 nucleotides are TGTGCCAGCAGTTCCCCTCGGCAGGGCATTAACTATGGCTACACCTTC.

The chain recombines TRBV5-4 with TRBJ2-3; the D gene is possibly TRBD2 (6 bases). The CDR3 contains 15 residues. Germline CDR1 reads SGHNT; CDR2 reads YYREEE (reference sequence). V was trimmed by 2 bases and J by 3 bases, leaving 13 bases between them. The CDR3 spells CASSLDGSLTDTQYF. The CDR3 coding sequence is TGTGCCAGCAGCTTAGACGGGAGTTTAACAGATACGCAGTATTTT.

V usage is TRBV19 and J usage is TRBJ1-2; TRBD1 is a possible D gene (5 bases). Trimming took off 5 bases at V and 9 bases at J, with 19 bases between the two ends. Germline CDR1 reads LNHDA; CDR2 reads SQIVND (reference sequence). The CDR3 is made up of 14 amino acids. The CDR3 sequence: CASSPLHLGTSYTF. CDR3 bases: TGTGCCAGTAGTCCTCTCCATTTGGGGACTAGCTACACCTTC.

Points on this clone: Other DNA sequences in this sample translate to the same CDR3. The V and J genes are TRBV19 and TRBJ1-1, with D perhaps matching TRBD1 (5 bases). CDR1 and CDR2 (germline): LNHDA, SQIVND (reference sequence). The CDR3 covers 14 residues. V lost 2 bases and J 0 bases, leaving 7 bases between the germline ends. The CDR3 spells CASSIQGLNTEAFF. In DNA, the CDR3 is TGTGCCAGTAGTATACAGGGTTTGAACACTGAAGCTTTCTTT. The full variable domain, with the rest looked up from reference TRBV19 and TRBJ1-1, is DGGITQSPKYLFRKEGQNVTLSCEQNLNHDAMYWYRQDPGQGLRLIYYSQIVNDFQKGDIAEGYSVSREKKESFPLTVTSAQKNPTAFYLCASSIQGLNTEAFFGQGTRLTVV.

This sequence joins TRBV30 and TRBJ1-1; unclear D gene. Trimming cost V 0 bases and J 8 bases, with 10 bases left between them. CDR3 size: 12 residues. Germline V gives CDR1 GTSNPN, CDR2 SVGIG (reference sequence). CDR3 sequence: CAWSVYGEEAFF. For the CDR3, the DNA is TGTGCCTGGAGTGTATACGGTGAAGAAGCTTTCTTT.

The J gene is TRBJ1-2, the V gene TRBV5-4, with 10 positions matching TRBD1. The germline V gene encodes CDR1 SGHNT and CDR2 YYREEE (reference sequence). V lost 4 bases and J lost 7; bases outside the gene matches: 4. The CDR3 sequence is 13 residues long. The CDR3 is CASSPTGGFGYTF. DNA for the CDR3: TGTGCCAGCAGCCCGACAGGGGGCTTTGGCTACACCTTC.

The chain couples TRBV5-1 to TRBJ2-7; a possible D gene is TRBD1 (6 bases). V was cut by 4 bases and J by 3 bases, with 14 bases left in between. Germline V CDR1 and CDR2: SGHRS, YFSETQ. The CDR3 length is 14 residues. The CDR3 region has the DNA TGCGCCAGCAGCCCTGGGACATCTTACTACGAGCAGTACTTC. This codes for CASSPGTSYYEQYF.

This clone was seen more than once but under ten times. The V call is TRBV24-1, the J call TRBJ2-1; 10 bases are shared with TRBD2. The V and J ends lost 3 bases and 9 bases, in that order; junction bases with no gene match: 4. Germline V CDR1 and CDR2: KGHDR, SFDVKD. This CDR3 contains 14 residues. The CDR3 here is CATSDPRLAGEQFF. The CDR3 nucleotides are TGTGCCACCAGTGATCCCAGACTAGCGGGTGAGCAGTTCTTC.

This chain uses TRBV5-4 with TRBJ2-5; the match to TRBD1 covers 7 bases. The trim removed 3 bases at V and 5 bases at J, leaving 1 base unmatched. This CDR3 has 12 amino acids. Germline CDR1 is SGHNT and CDR2 is YYREEE (reference sequence). The DNA of the CDR3 is TGTGCCAGCAGCTGGGGACAGGAGACCCAGTACTTC. Protein: CASSWGQETQYF.

This rearrangement joins TRBV11-1 to TRBJ1-2, with 11 positions matching TRBD1. The V and J ends lost 4 bases and 0 bases, in that order; junction bases with no gene match: 4. Germline CDR1 is SGHAT and CDR2 is FQDESV (reference sequence). The CDR3 contains 16 residues. The CDR3 DNA follows: TGTGCCAGCAGCTCCCGGGACAGGGGGGCTAACTATGGCTACACCTTC. This gives the protein CASSSRDRGANYGYTF.

The chain is built from TRBV6-6 and TRBJ2-2; perhaps TRBD1 as D (6 bases). V shed 5 bases and J shed 7 bases, with 14 bases lying between them. The CDR3 is 14 residues long. CDR1 and CDR2 (germline): MNHNY, SVGAGI (reference sequence). The CDR3 sequence is CASSDTGLSGELFF. The DNA for the CDR3 is TGTGCCAGCAGTGATACAGGGTTGAGCGGGGAGCTGTTTTTT.

V is TRBV5-4 and J is TRBJ1-6; D might be TRBD1 (5 bases). The CDR3 has 15 amino acids. CDR1 is SGHNT and CDR2 is YYREEE in the germline V gene (reference sequence). V dropped 4 bases and J dropped 5 bases, with 13 bases sitting between them. The CDR3: CASSAAGRNNSPLHF. DNA for the CDR3: TGTGCCAGCAGCGCCGCGGGACGCAATAATTCACCCCTCCACTTT.

The V call is TRBV30, the J call TRBJ1-6, with 8 bases identical to TRBD1. This CDR3 has 12 residues. The germline CDR1 and CDR2 sequences are GTSNPN and SVGIG (reference sequence). V shed 8 bases, J shed 7 bases, and the junction held 4 bases outside the gene matches. The CDR3: CAADRDNSPLHF. CDR3 DNA: TGTGCCGCGGACAGGGACAATTCACCCCTCCACTTT.

The chain has TRBV3-1 (or the pseudogene TRBV3-2) and TRBJ2-1, with 8 nucleotides matching TRBD1. The CDR3 consists of 14 residues. The V gene's germline CDR1 is LGHDT and CDR2 YNNKEL (reference sequence). The ends lost 5 bases at V and 6 bases at J; junction bases unmatched: 6. The CDR3 sequence is CASSTDRVSNEQFF. In DNA, the CDR3 is TGTGCCAGCAGCACGGACAGGGTCAGCAATGAGCAGTTCTTC.